A selection of T cell receptor beta chains follows, all from one sample in a study of vaccination effects on CD4 cells after COVID-19. These receptors have no known antigen. Sequencing was performed with immunoSEQ multiplex PCR; in TCRdb, only in-frame clones are kept and a portion is missing. The data hold about 57,000 clones, with 78% observed a single time. The input for sequencing was CD4+ T cells from PBMCs cultured without peptide, taken after COVID-19 vaccination. The receptor set was obtained from a human donor who received a COVID-19 vaccine. The CDR3 runs from the conserved cysteine through the conserved F or W. A D gene is named only where the DNA matches it firmly. Rows give clone size only sometimes, using once, few, many, or a class for an expanded clone.

>-|TRBJ2-2|-|TRBV6-5
TGTGCCAGCAGCACACAGGGCCCGAACACCGGGGAGCTGTTTTTT
CASSTQGPNTGELFF
>-|TRBJ1-2|-|TRBV10-3
TGTGCCATCAGTGTTGGAGGGCCCAGCTATGGCTACACCTTC
CAISVGGPSYGYTF
>-|TRBJ2-1|-|TRBV7-2
TGTGCCAGCAGCTTAGTTTTCGGGGATACTTATGAGCAGTTCTTC
CASSLVFGDTYEQFF
>once|TRBJ2-7|-|TRBV9
TGTGCCAGCAGCGTAGAGATGGGGGGCTTCGAGCAGTACTTC
CASSVEMGGFEQYF
>-|TRBJ2-2|-|TRBV3-1/TRBV3-2
TGTGCCAGCAGCCAAGTGGGCGGGCCCACCGGGGAGCTGTTTTTT
CASSQVGGPTGELFF
>-|TRBJ2-7|TRBD2|TRBV19
TGTGCCAGTAGTATTCAGGGAGGGTTGGACGAGCAGTACTTC
CASSIQGGLDEQYF
>-|TRBJ2-7|TRBD2|TRBV7-9
TGTGCCAGCAGCTTAGTCACGGGAGGGTCCTACGAGCAGTACTTC
CASSLVTGGSYEQYF
>-|TRBJ2-5|TRBD1|TRBV2
TGTGCCAGCCACGCGGGGACAGGGGCCAAGACCCAGTACTTC
CASHAGTGAKTQYF
>few|TRBJ2-1|TRBD2|TRBV2
TGTGCCAGCAGGGGGACTAGCGGCAATGAGCAGTTCTTC
CASRGTSGNEQFF
>-|TRBJ2-6|-|TRBV2
TGTGCCAGCACGTCTGAACAGGTGCCTGGGGCCAACGTCCTGACTTTC
CASTSEQVPGANVLTF
>-|TRBJ1-2|-|TRBV6-1
TGTGCCAGCAGTGATCGCCGGGCCGCCTTGGGTCACTATGGCTACACCTTC
CASSDRRAALGHYGYTF
>-|TRBJ2-2|-|TRBV3-1/TRBV3-2
TGTGCCAGCAGCCACCTAACAGGGGGGGAGCTGTTTTTT
CASSHLTGGELFF
>-|TRBJ1-1|TRBD1|TRBV7-2
TGTGCCAGCAGCCTCCTGACAGGGGGCGTCACTGAAGCTTTCTTT
CASSLLTGGVTEAFF
>-|TRBJ2-2|-|TRBV10-3
TGTGCCATCAGTGGCCAGGCCACCGGGGAGCTGTTTTTT
CAISGQATGELFF
>-|TRBJ2-7|-|TRBV28
TGTGCCAGCAGTACCCAGGGAAACGAGCAGTACTTC
CASSTQGNEQYF
>-|TRBJ1-1|-|TRBV14
TGTGCCAGCAGCTTACCTCCGGGACGCGGGAGGACTGAAGCTTTCTTT
CASSLPPGRGRTEAFF
>-|TRBJ2-7|TRBD1|TRBV29-1
TGCAGCGTTGAGGGGACAGACTACGAGCAGTACTTC
CSVEGTDYEQYF
>few|TRBJ1-1|-|TRBV5-1
TGCGCCAGCAGCTTGGGACAGACCTTCATGAACACTGAAGCTTTCTTT
CASSLGQTFMNTEAFF
>-|TRBJ1-1|-|TRBV7-9
TGTGCCAGCAGCCCCGTAGCCGTGAAAGCTTTCTTT
CASSPVAVKAFF
>-|TRBJ1-2|-|TRBV4-3
TGCGCCAGCAGCCGAGACATCACTAGGGATGGCTATGGCTACACCTTC
CASSRDITRDGYGYTF
>few|TRBJ1-1|-|TRBV27
TGTGCCACCTCACCCCGCCGGGGGATTGAAGCTTTCTTT
CATSPRRGIEAFF
>-|TRBJ2-1|TRBD2|TRBV28
TGTGCCAGCAGTCCCCGGGGGAGCGGGAGTTCCTACAATGAGCAGTTCTTC
CASSPRGSGSSYNEQFF
>-|TRBJ1-6|-|TRBV7-6
TGTGCCAGCAGCCCGGCCGGGAGAAATAATTCACCCCTCCACTTT
CASSPAGRNNSPLHF
>-|TRBJ1-4|-|TRBV9
TGTGCCAGCAGCGTAGAAGGGTGGAATGAAAAACTGTTTTTT
CASSVEGWNEKLFF
>-|TRBJ1-3|-|TRBV10-3
TGTGCCATCAATCCAGGGTTCTCTGGAAACACCATATATTTT
CAINPGFSGNTIYF
>-|TRBJ1-2|-|TRBV9
TGTGCCAGCAGCGTAGGTGTGGCGGACTATGGCTACACCTTC
CASSVGVADYGYTF
>-|TRBJ1-1|-|TRBV28
TGTGCCAGCACCGGGGGGAACACTGAAGCTTTCTTT
CASTGGNTEAFF
>-|TRBJ1-1|-|TRBV9
TGTGCCAGCAGCGTAGGGGGGGGATCCACTGAAGCTTTCTTT
CASSVGGGSTEAFF
>-|TRBJ1-1|-|TRBV29-1
TGCAGCGTTGAACCCCGTTTGACGAACACTGAAGCTTTCTTT
CSVEPRLTNTEAFF
>-|TRBJ2-3|TRBD1|TRBV5-4
TGTGCCAGCAGGGGACAGGGTGGCGCAGATACGCAGTATTTT
CASRGQGGADTQYF
>-|TRBJ2-3|-|TRBV28
TGTGCCAGCAGTTCTCCTACGGCACACACAGATACGCAGTATTTT
CASSSPTAHTDTQYF
>-|TRBJ2-3|TRBD2|TRBV6-5
TGTGCCAGCAGTTCGGACGGGAGGGCCGTGAATACGCAGTATTTT
CASSSDGRAVNTQYF
>once|TRBJ1-2|-|TRBV20-1
TGCAGTGCTAGTAATCCCCAGGGAGTGGTGGATGGCTACACCTTC
CSASNPQGVVDGYTF
>few|TRBJ1-2|-|TRBV28
TGTGCCAGCAGTTTTGTGTACAAGGGAGGGTATGGCTACACCTTC
CASSFVYKGGYGYTF
>-|TRBJ1-1|-|TRBV7-9
TGTGCCAGCAGCCTCGGGACAAGATACATGAACACTGAAGCTTTCTTT
CASSLGTRYMNTEAFF
>-|TRBJ1-5|-|TRBV6-5
TGTGCCAGCAGACCCCTACAGGGCGGAAATCAGCCCCAGCATTTT
CASRPLQGGNQPQHF
>once|TRBJ2-7|-|TRBV12-3/TRBV12-4
TGTGCCTCCAGGGGGGGCATCTACGAGCAGTACTTC
CASRGGIYEQYF
>-|TRBJ2-2|TRBD2|TRBV10-3
TGTGCCATCAGTGTCGGGGGGAGGAACACCGGGGAGCTGTTTTTT
CAISVGGRNTGELFF
>-|TRBJ1-1|-|TRBV7-9
TGTGCCAGCAGCTTGCCTTGGGGGGAGAGCACTGAAGCTTTCTTT
CASSLPWGESTEAFF
>-|TRBJ2-7|-|TRBV9
TGTGCCAGCAGCGTAGCTTACCGAGCGGGCGGCTCCTACGAGCAGTACTTC
CASSVAYRAGGSYEQYF
>-|TRBJ2-7|-|TRBV2
TGTGCCAGCAGTGCCGGGGGACCCTACGAGCAGTACTTC
CASSAGGPYEQYF
>-|TRBJ1-1|TRBD1|TRBV6-2/TRBV6-3
TGTGCCAGCAGTCGACAGGGGATTAACACTGAAGCTTTCTTT
CASSRQGINTEAFF
>-|TRBJ1-5|-|TRBV19
TGTGCCAGTAGTCTAACAGGGCATAGCAATCAGCCCCAGCATTTT
CASSLTGHSNQPQHF
>-|TRBJ1-6|-|TRBV5-5
TGTGCCAGCAGCCAACCGATGAGGGATCCGGATAATTCACCCCTCCACTTT
CASSQPMRDPDNSPLHF
>once|TRBJ2-2|TRBD2|TRBV7-9
TGTGCCAGCAGCTTATCCCCAGCGGGGGCGAACACCGGGGAGCTGTTTTTT
CASSLSPAGANTGELFF
>-|TRBJ1-5|TRBD1|TRBV19
TGTGCCAGTAGTAGGGTGCCAGGGGGCTGGAGCAATCAGCCCCAGCATTTT
CASSRVPGGWSNQPQHF
>-|TRBJ2-7|-|TRBV28
TGTGCCAGCAGTTTATATCGGGAGCAGTACTTC
CASSLYREQYF
>-|TRBJ1-4|TRBD1|TRBV5-6
TGTGCCAGCAGCCCCCGGACAGGCACGTTGCGAGATAATGAAAAACTGTTTTTT
CASSPRTGTLRDNEKLFF
>-|TRBJ1-2|-|TRBV23-1
TGCGCCAGCAAACCGTCACGTCTTTATGGCTACACCTTC
CASKPSRLYGYTF
>many|TRBJ2-3|TRBD2|TRBV5-4
TGTGCCAGCAGCTTGGAGATTAGCGGGAGACGGCGCACAGATACGCAGTATTTT
CASSLEISGRRRTDTQYF
>few|TRBJ2-1|TRBD2|TRBV3-1/TRBV3-2
TGTGCCAGCAGCCATTTCTACCGACTAGCGGACCCCTACAATGAGCAGTTCTTC
CASSHFYRLADPYNEQFF
>few|TRBJ1-1|-|TRBV7-2
TGTGCCAGCAGCTTAGCCCTAGGCCCCAACACTGAAGCTTTCTTT
CASSLALGPNTEAFF
>-|TRBJ2-3|TRBD2|TRBV4-3
TGCGCCAGCAGCCAAGCCCAGACTAGCGGGGGCCCCACAGATACGCAGTATTTT
CASSQAQTSGGPTDTQYF